Listed here are 5 T cell receptor beta chains from one sample, sequenced in a study of blood T cell repertoires in COVID-19 (dated by TCRdb to between 2020 and 2021). The method was the immunoSEQ multiplex PCR assay. Sourced from immuneACCESS, this table was stored by TCRdb with only in-frame sequences that have V and J called. A share of the clones is absent; for the studies checked, an unresolved V gene accounts for under half, and the remainder has no known explanation. The sample yields under 450,000 clones; around 88% were counted once. Of the sample, under 8.5% is held by the ten largest clones. Material: peripheral blood. Receptor source: a woman aged 55-70 years with COVID-19, enrolled during active disease.

This clone was counted between two and nine times. J is TRBJ1-1 and V is TRBV24-1; D is unresolved. The V end lost 7 bases, the J end lost 11 bases, and 10 bases lay between the germline ends. This CDR3 has 10 amino acids. Germline V CDR1 and CDR2: KGHDR, SFDVKD. In DNA, the CDR3 is TGTGCCACCAGCGATAGCGGGGCTTTCTTT. Protein product: CATSDSGAFF.

This chain uses TRBV27 with TRBJ1-4; D is possibly TRBD1 (5 bases). V was clipped by 0 bases and J by 11 bases, with 19 bases between them. From germline, CDR1 is MNHEY and CDR2 SMNVEV (reference sequence). The CDR3 has 16 residues. CDR3 DNA sequence: TGTGCCAGCAGTTTATCGATGGGGGGTTTGGTAACGAAACTGTTTTTT. It translates to CASSLSMGGLVTKLFF.

This sequence joins TRBV5-6 and TRBJ1-1; 7 positions agree with TRBD1. The germline CDR1 and CDR2 sequences are SGHDT and YYEEEE. This CDR3 contains 16 residues. V dropped 0 bases and J dropped 8; count of bases not matched to a gene: 13. The CDR3 protein is CASSLAIRGRLQEAFF. In DNA form, the CDR3 reads TGTGCCAGCAGCTTGGCCATCAGGGGGAGACTACAGGAAGCTTTCTTT.

The chain recombines TRBV7-9 with TRBJ1-2; possible D gene TRBD1, 5 bases. There are 16 residues in the CDR3. Germline loops: CDR1 SEHNR, CDR2 FQNEAQ (reference sequence). Trimming stripped 3 bases from V and 5 bases from J, with 19 bases between. The CDR3 region is CASSFETGLSIYGYTF. CDR3 DNA: TGTGCCAGCAGCTTCGAAACGGGACTGTCAATATATGGCTACACCTTC.

J is TRBJ1-2 and V is TRBV2; 8 bases are a match to TRBD1. The length of the CDR3 is 13 residues. Germline V lookup: CDR1 SNHLY, CDR2 FYNNEI. With V trimmed by 8 bases and J by 5 bases, 7 bases remained unmatched. The CDR3 DNA reads TGTGCCAGCGACAGGGGAATTTGGTATGGCTACACCTTC. Protein sequence: CASDRGIWYGYTF.